These T cell receptor beta chains were read from a single sample in a study of OX40 agonist ivuxolimab in advanced cancers. Using immunoSEQ multiplex PCR, the repertoire was profiled, and TCRdb retains in-frame clones only, with some absent. The sample consists of about 76,000 clones, roughly 88% of them appearing once. The sequencing used CD4+ or CD8+ T cells sorted from blood, collected in a trial of the OX40 agonist ivuxolimab. The receptor set was obtained from an adult with an advanced solid tumor such as melanoma, head and neck, liver or kidney cancer. The CDR3 runs from the conserved cysteine through the conserved F or W. Each record gives: CDR3 length, D gene, J gene, clone size, V gene, CDR3 protein, CDR3 DNA. D genes are given only for firm matches. Clone size appears in some rows only: once, few, many, or a class for an expanded clone.

cdr3_length: 14
d_call: .
j_call: TRBJ2-7
clone_size: once
v_call: TRBV6-5
cdr3_aa: CASSYESGSYEQYF
cdr3_nt: TGTGCCAGCAGTTACGAATCTGGCTCCTACGAGCAGTACTTC

cdr3_length: 14
d_call: TRBD1
j_call: TRBJ1-1
clone_size: .
v_call: TRBV6-4
cdr3_aa: CASTPSPGTGNAFF
cdr3_nt: TGTGCCAGCACTCCGTCTCCCGGGACAGGGAATGCTTTCTTT

cdr3_length: 15
d_call: .
j_call: TRBJ1-4
clone_size: .
v_call: TRBV5-1
cdr3_aa: CASSSGSATNEKLFF
cdr3_nt: TGCGCCAGCAGTTCCGGATCCGCAACTAATGAAAAACTGTTTTTT

cdr3_length: 13
d_call: TRBD1
j_call: TRBJ2-7
clone_size: .
v_call: TRBV30
cdr3_aa: CAWTSGTGDEQYF
cdr3_nt: TGTGCCTGGACCTCCGGGACAGGGGACGAGCAGTACTTC

cdr3_length: 15
d_call: .
j_call: TRBJ2-7
clone_size: .
v_call: TRBV19
cdr3_aa: CASSIEQGGYHEQYF
cdr3_nt: TGTGCCAGTAGTATTGAGCAGGGTGGGTACCACGAGCAGTACTTC

cdr3_length: 15
d_call: .
j_call: TRBJ2-6
clone_size: .
v_call: TRBV6-5
cdr3_aa: CASRTLGAGANVLTF
cdr3_nt: TGTGCCAGCAGAACCCTAGGGGCTGGGGCCAACGTCCTGACTTTC

cdr3_length: 15
d_call: .
j_call: TRBJ2-7
clone_size: .
v_call: TRBV21-1
cdr3_aa: CASSVSGTSGYEQYF
cdr3_nt: TGTGCCAGCAGCGTCTCCGGGACTAGCGGCTACGAGCAGTACTTC

cdr3_length: 14
d_call: .
j_call: TRBJ2-7
clone_size: .
v_call: TRBV5-4
cdr3_aa: CASSLGGGPYEQYF
cdr3_nt: TGTGCCAGCAGCTTGGGGGGGGGCCCTTACGAGCAGTACTTC

cdr3_length: 15
d_call: TRBD1
j_call: TRBJ2-4
clone_size: .
v_call: TRBV14
cdr3_aa: CASSHVGTGENIQYF
cdr3_nt: TGTGCCAGCAGCCACGTCGGGACAGGGGAAAACATTCAGTACTTC

cdr3_length: 14
d_call: .
j_call: TRBJ1-2
clone_size: .
v_call: TRBV29-1
cdr3_aa: CSVEDLGTIYGYTF
cdr3_nt: TGCAGCGTTGAAGATCTGGGGACAATCTATGGCTACACCTTC

cdr3_length: 13
d_call: .
j_call: TRBJ2-5
clone_size: .
v_call: TRBV27
cdr3_aa: CASRLQGQETQYF
cdr3_nt: TGTGCCAGCAGGCTACAGGGCCAAGAGACCCAGTACTTC

cdr3_length: 13
d_call: .
j_call: TRBJ2-7
clone_size: .
v_call: TRBV19
cdr3_aa: CASSLGSANEQYF
cdr3_nt: TGTGCCAGTAGTTTAGGATCGGCGAACGAGCAGTACTTC

cdr3_length: 14
d_call: .
j_call: TRBJ1-5
clone_size: .
v_call: TRBV7-8
cdr3_aa: CASSLGPQTQPQHF
cdr3_nt: TGTGCCAGCAGCTTAGGGCCCCAAACTCAGCCCCAGCATTTT

cdr3_length: 16
d_call: TRBD1
j_call: TRBJ2-4
clone_size: .
v_call: TRBV5-4
cdr3_aa: CASSPGTGKAKNIQYF
cdr3_nt: TGTGCCAGCAGCCCTGGGACAGGGAAGGCCAAAAACATTCAGTACTTC

cdr3_length: 14
d_call: .
j_call: TRBJ2-3
clone_size: .
v_call: TRBV9
cdr3_aa: CASSVMTSTDTQYF
cdr3_nt: TGTGCCAGCAGCGTTATGACTAGCACAGATACGCAGTATTTT

cdr3_length: 14
d_call: .
j_call: TRBJ2-7
clone_size: .
v_call: TRBV11-2
cdr3_aa: CASSLDRTTYEQYF
cdr3_nt: TGTGCCAGCAGCTTAGATCGAACCACCTACGAGCAGTACTTC

cdr3_length: 16
d_call: .
j_call: TRBJ2-3
clone_size: .
v_call: TRBV9
cdr3_aa: CASSVRDWGSTDTQYF
cdr3_nt: TGTGCCAGCAGCGTTCGGGACTGGGGGTCCACAGATACGCAGTATTTT

cdr3_length: 17
d_call: .
j_call: TRBJ2-3
clone_size: .
v_call: TRBV4-2
cdr3_aa: CASSQAGGASPTDTQYF
cdr3_nt: TGTGCCAGCAGCCAAGCGGGTGGGGCTAGCCCCACAGATACGCAGTATTTT

cdr3_length: 13
d_call: .
j_call: TRBJ1-1
clone_size: .
v_call: TRBV6-5
cdr3_aa: CASSYAGGTEAFF
cdr3_nt: TGTGCCAGCAGTTACGCGGGGGGCACTGAAGCTTTCTTT

cdr3_length: 13
d_call: TRBD1
j_call: TRBJ1-2
clone_size: few
v_call: TRBV9
cdr3_aa: CASSVGTGRGYTF
cdr3_nt: TGTGCCAGCAGCGTAGGGACAGGGAGAGGCTACACCTTC

cdr3_length: 14
d_call: .
j_call: TRBJ1-1
clone_size: few
v_call: TRBV30
cdr3_aa: CAWSVSRMNTEAFF
cdr3_nt: TGTGCCTGGAGTGTAAGCAGGATGAACACTGAAGCTTTCTTT

cdr3_length: 13
d_call: .
j_call: TRBJ2-7
clone_size: once
v_call: TRBV9
cdr3_aa: CASSVDDPYEQYF
cdr3_nt: TGTGCCAGCAGCGTAGATGACCCCTACGAGCAGTACTTC

cdr3_length: 14
d_call: .
j_call: TRBJ1-2
clone_size: .
v_call: TRBV7-2
cdr3_aa: CASSISPPNYGYTF
cdr3_nt: TGTGCCAGCAGCATCTCGCCGCCTAACTATGGCTACACCTTC

cdr3_length: 14
d_call: TRBD1
j_call: TRBJ1-2
clone_size: .
v_call: TRBV6-5
cdr3_aa: CASRDRGQSYGYTF
cdr3_nt: TGTGCCAGCCGGGACAGGGGGCAAAGCTATGGCTACACCTTC

cdr3_length: 15
d_call: TRBD2
j_call: TRBJ2-1
clone_size: .
v_call: TRBV4-3
cdr3_aa: CASSQTNAGGREQFF
cdr3_nt: TGCGCCAGCAGCCAAACGAACGCGGGGGGCCGTGAGCAGTTCTTC

cdr3_length: 15
d_call: TRBD1
j_call: TRBJ2-7
clone_size: .
v_call: TRBV2
cdr3_aa: CASKPGQGSPYEQYF
cdr3_nt: TGTGCCAGCAAACCGGGACAGGGAAGCCCCTACGAGCAGTACTTC

cdr3_length: 15
d_call: .
j_call: TRBJ2-1
clone_size: .
v_call: TRBV29-1
cdr3_aa: CSALLRAGSYNEQFF
cdr3_nt: TGCAGCGCCCTACTGAGGGCGGGGAGCTACAATGAGCAGTTCTTC

cdr3_length: 13
d_call: .
j_call: TRBJ2-3
clone_size: .
v_call: TRBV11-3
cdr3_aa: CASSWPGTDTQYF
cdr3_nt: TGTGCCAGCAGCTGGCCGGGGACAGATACGCAGTATTTT

cdr3_length: 14
d_call: .
j_call: TRBJ1-5
clone_size: .
v_call: TRBV4-2
cdr3_aa: CASSQGGAGQPQHF
cdr3_nt: TGTGCCAGCAGCCAAGGGGGGGCCGGTCAGCCCCAGCATTTT

cdr3_length: 17
d_call: TRBD1
j_call: TRBJ1-1
clone_size: once
v_call: TRBV18
cdr3_aa: CASSPNRGFGSNTEAFF
cdr3_nt: TGTGCCAGCTCACCAAACAGGGGGTTCGGGTCAAACACTGAAGCTTTCTTT

cdr3_length: 16
d_call: .
j_call: TRBJ2-7
clone_size: .
v_call: TRBV23-1
cdr3_aa: CASSHRGSRGDYEQYF
cdr3_nt: TGCGCCAGCAGTCACCGGGGGAGCAGGGGGGACTACGAGCAGTACTTC

cdr3_length: 15
d_call: .
j_call: TRBJ2-6
clone_size: once
v_call: TRBV19
cdr3_aa: CASSKESSGANVLTF
cdr3_nt: TGTGCCAGTAGTAAGGAGAGCTCTGGGGCCAACGTCCTGACTTTC

cdr3_length: 16
d_call: .
j_call: TRBJ1-2
clone_size: .
v_call: TRBV4-3
cdr3_aa: CASSQERQGFNYGYTF
cdr3_nt: TGCGCCAGCAGCCAAGAGAGGCAGGGCTTTAACTATGGCTACACCTTC

cdr3_length: 12
d_call: .
j_call: TRBJ2-4
clone_size: .
v_call: TRBV5-1
cdr3_aa: CASSLEKNIQYF
cdr3_nt: TGCGCCAGCAGCTTGGAGAAAAACATTCAGTACTTC

cdr3_length: 15
d_call: TRBD1
j_call: TRBJ2-7
clone_size: .
v_call: TRBV29-1
cdr3_aa: CSVENATGGEYEQYF
cdr3_nt: TGCAGCGTTGAAAACGCGACAGGGGGCGAATACGAGCAGTACTTC

cdr3_length: 14
d_call: TRBD1
j_call: TRBJ2-1
clone_size: few
v_call: TRBV18
cdr3_aa: CASSPRTGVGEQFF
cdr3_nt: TGTGCCAGCTCACCAAGGACAGGGGTGGGCGAGCAGTTCTTC